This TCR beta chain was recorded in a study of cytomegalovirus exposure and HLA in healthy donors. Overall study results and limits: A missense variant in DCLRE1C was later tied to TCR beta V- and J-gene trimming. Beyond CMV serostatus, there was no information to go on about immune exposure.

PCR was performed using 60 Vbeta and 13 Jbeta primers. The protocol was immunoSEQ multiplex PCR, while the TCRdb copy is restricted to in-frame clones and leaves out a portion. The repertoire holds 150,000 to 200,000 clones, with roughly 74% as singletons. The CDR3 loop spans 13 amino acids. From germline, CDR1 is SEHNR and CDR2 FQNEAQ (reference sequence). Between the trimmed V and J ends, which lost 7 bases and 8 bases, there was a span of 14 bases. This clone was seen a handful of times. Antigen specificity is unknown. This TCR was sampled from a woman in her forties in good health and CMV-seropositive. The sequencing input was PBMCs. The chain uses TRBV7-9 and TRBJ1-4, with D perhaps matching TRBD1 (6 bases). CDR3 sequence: CASTGEEGEKLFF. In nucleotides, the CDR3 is TGTGCCAGCACAGGGGAAGAGGGCGAAAAACTGTTTTTT.